These 23 T cell receptor beta chains came from one sample sequenced in a study of cytomegalovirus exposure and HLA in healthy donors. Use of 60 Vbeta and 13 Jbeta primers characterized the PCR. The table came from immunoSEQ multiplex PCR; TCRdb's copy has only in-frame clones and leaves some out. Of about 88,000 clones in the sample, around 70% were seen once. Sequencing was done on a sample of PBMCs. Every receptor here comes from a man in his fifties or sixties in good health and CMV-seronegative.

The chain employs TRBV11-3 and TRBJ2-5, with TRBD1 matching 10 bases. After removal of 5 bases from V and 5 bases from J, the junction contained 8 bases not matched to a gene. The CDR3 spans 15 residues. The germline V gene has CDR1 SGHNT and CDR2 YENEEA. CDR3 protein: CASSRKTGGGETQYF. The CDR3 nucleotides read TGTGCCAGCAGCCGCAAGACAGGGGGCGGGGAGACCCAGTACTTC.

This clone was detected a few times. The chain links TRBV11-3 to TRBJ2-1, with D possibly TRBD2 on 6 matching bases. CDR1 is SGHNT and CDR2 is YENEEA in the germline V gene. This CDR3 has 15 residues. V lost 5 bases and J 0 bases, leaving 11 bases between the germline ends. The CDR3 nucleotides are TGTGCCAGCAGCAAACGAGCGGGCTCCTACAATGAGCAGTTCTTC. This encodes CASSKRAGSYNEQFF.

The V and J genes are TRBV6-5 and TRBJ2-6; D remains ambiguous. The germline V and J ends were trimmed by 4 bases and 0 bases, with 7 bases remaining between them. This CDR3 has 15 residues. Germline CDR1 MNHEY, CDR2 SVGAGI. The CDR3 DNA sequence: TGTGCCAGCAGTTCCACATTCTCTGGGGCCAACGTCCTGACTTTC. Protein product: CASSSTFSGANVLTF.

The V gene is TRBV2, the J gene TRBJ1-1, with unresolved D. This CDR3 region has 14 residues. V was clipped by 7 bases and J by 0 bases, with 12 bases between them. Per germline, CDR1 SNHLY and CDR2 FYNNEI. CDR3 amino acids: CASIVDKMNTEAFF. The CDR3 DNA is TGTGCCAGCATAGTCGACAAGATGAACACTGAAGCTTTCTTT.

V usage is TRBV29-1 and J usage is TRBJ2-3; 9 bases line up with TRBD1. The length of the CDR3 is 13 residues. CDR1 is SQVTM and CDR2 is ANQGSEA in the germline V gene. DNA of the CDR3: TGCAGGGGGACAGGGAGAGGGGGAAATACGCAGTATTTT. As protein: CRGTGRGGNTQYF.

CDR3 amino acids: CASSPTGNGYTF. CDR3 DNA: TGTGCCAGCTCACCTACAGGGAATGGCTACACCTTC. The rearrangement joins TRBV18 to TRBJ1-2; possible D gene TRBD1, 6 bases. Between the trimmed V and J ends, which lost 3 bases and 6 bases, there was a span of 8 bases. In germline, CDR1 is KGHSH, CDR2 LQKENI. The CDR3 runs to 12 residues. The complete variable domain, with remaining parts taken from reference TRBV18 and TRBJ1-2, reads NAGVMQNPRHLVRRRGQEARLRCSPMKGHSHVYWYRQLPEEGLKFMVYLQKENIIDESGMPKERFSAEFPKEGPSILRIQQVVRGDSAAYFCASSPTGNGYTFGSGTRLTVV.

This clone was observed a handful of times. This chain connects TRBV5-1 to TRBJ1-2, with D uncertain. V was shortened by 2 bases and J by 2 bases, with 13 bases between the two germline ends. This CDR3 comprises 15 residues. Germline values: CDR1 SGHRS, CDR2 YFSETQ. The CDR3 region has the DNA TGCGCCAGCAGCTTTGGACTGGGTACGAACTATGGCTACACCTTC. It encodes CASSFGLGTNYGYTF.

This chain links TRBV10-3 with TRBJ1-3, with D uncertain. There are 14 residues in the CDR3. The V gene lost 7 bases and the J gene lost 2 bases, with 12 bases spanning the gap. Germline V gene sequence: CDR1 ENHRY, CDR2 SYGVKD. The CDR3 nucleotides are TGTGCCATCACAGACACTCAACCTGGAAACACCATATATTTT. Its protein is CAITDTQPGNTIYF.

The chain joins TRBV7-6 to TRBJ2-1; 11 nucleotides agree with TRBD1. The V gene end was trimmed by 3 bases and the J gene end by 8 bases; junction bases not matched to a gene: 6. CDR3 length equals 15 residues. Germline loops: CDR1 SGHVS, CDR2 FNYEAQ. This CDR3 reads CASSLDRGLSYEQFF. Written as DNA, the CDR3 is TGTGCCAGCAGCTTGGACAGGGGGCTTTCCTATGAGCAGTTCTTC.

V gene TRBV23-1 combines with J gene TRBJ2-3; TRBD2 aligns across 9 bases. TRBV23-1 is an open reading frame, and its role is uncertain. The trim removed 4 bases at V and 2 bases at J, leaving 7 bases unmatched. The CDR3 length is 16 residues. DNA for the CDR3: TGCGCCAGCAGTCCGGCGGGGGGGGGAATCACAGATACGCAGTATTTT. Its translation is CASSPAGGGITDTQYF.

Only a few counts were recorded for this clone. The rearrangement uses TRBV5-1 and TRBJ1-1; D perhaps matches TRBD1 (6 bases). The CDR3 totals 14 residues. Trimming took off 9 bases at V and 5 bases at J, with 20 bases between the two ends. CDR1 and CDR2 (germline): SGHRS, YFSETQ. This CDR3 is CATKRGAGGTEAFF. Here the CDR3 DNA reads TGCGCCACCAAGAGGGGGGCCGGGGGGACTGAAGCTTTCTTT.

The V gene is TRBV2, the J gene TRBJ1-5; tentatively, D is TRBD1 (5 bases). The CDR3 covers 16 residues. Germline CDR1 SNHLY, CDR2 FYNNEI. Trimming left V 6 bases short and J 0 bases short, with 15 bases between. Here the CDR3 reads CASSLIDSYSNQPQHF. For the CDR3, the DNA is TGTGCCAGCAGCCTTATCGACAGCTATAGCAATCAGCCCCAGCATTTT.

The J gene is TRBJ2-1, the V gene TRBV11-2, with TRBD2 identical over 8 bases. After removal of 5 bases from V and 6 bases from J, the junction contained 9 bases not matched to a gene. CDR1 and CDR2 (germline): SGHAT, FQNNGV. The CDR3 has 15 residues. CDR3 residues: CASSLGTSLSNEQFF. In DNA form, the CDR3 reads TGTGCCAGCAGCCTCGGGACTAGTCTTAGCAATGAGCAGTTCTTC.

The gene calls are TRBV29-1 and TRBJ2-1; 8 nucleotides align to TRBD2. CDR1 SQVTM and CDR2 ANQGSEA come from the germline V gene. The V and J ends lost 0 bases and 9 bases, in that order; junction bases with no gene match: 10. The CDR3 contains 15 residues. The CDR3 here is CSVEDRSNGGVEQFF. The CDR3 nucleotides read TGCAGCGTTGAAGATCGGAGTAACGGGGGGGTTGAGCAGTTCTTC.

This chain joins TRBV30 and TRBJ1-3; D is unclear. Trimming took 5 bases from V and 8 from J, leaving 10 bases between them. This CDR3 is 11 amino acids long. CDR1 is GTSNPN, CDR2 SVGIG, per germline (reference sequence). Written as DNA, the CDR3 is TGTGCCTGGGCCCGGTTTGACACCATATATTTT. Translated: CAWARFDTIYF.

This clone has just one count. V usage is TRBV4-1 and J usage is TRBJ1-2; a weak D match, TRBD1 (5 bases). V dropped 7 bases and J dropped 3 bases, with 12 bases sitting between them. Germline loops: CDR1 MGHRA, CDR2 YSYEKL. The CDR3 spans 13 residues. The CDR3 reads CASTRTGDYGYTF. CDR3 sequence (DNA): TGCGCCAGCACCCGGACGGGGGACTATGGCTACACCTTC.

This chain joins TRBV30 and TRBJ1-6; D is perhaps TRBD1 (5 bases). Germline V gives CDR1 GTSNPN, CDR2 SVGIG (reference sequence). Deletions cut 2 bases from V and 8 bases from J, with 19 bases between. This CDR3 has 16 residues. The CDR3 reads CAWSLSGQQGDSPLHF. The CDR3, as DNA: TGTGCCTGGAGTCTTTCAGGACAACAAGGTGATTCACCCCTCCACTTT.

The genes are TRBV7-2 and TRBJ2-7; 9 nucleotides agree with TRBD2. The CDR3 runs to 15 residues. J gave up 5 bases and V 2 bases, and 7 bases lay outside the gene matches. Germline V lookup: CDR1 SGHTA, CDR2 FQGNSA. The CDR3 spells CASSLIAGGPHEQYV. The CDR3 region has the DNA TGTGCCAGCAGCTTAATCGCGGGAGGGCCACACGAGCAGTACGTC.

V usage is TRBV19 and J usage is TRBJ2-1, with 8 nucleotides matching TRBD2. Per germline, CDR1 LNHDA and CDR2 SQIVND (reference sequence). The J segment lost 0 bases and the V segment lost 7 bases, leaving 17 bases of the junction unmatched. This CDR3 region has 19 residues. As DNA, the CDR3 is TGTGCCAGTACTATCGCCCGGGGTAGCGGGGTAAGCTCCTACAATGAGCAGTTCTTC. This gives the protein CASTIARGSGVSSYNEQFF.

This clone was seen once. J is TRBJ2-3 and V is TRBV27; D perhaps matches TRBD2 (6 bases). V lost 6 bases and J lost 14, with 18 bases in between. The germline V gene encodes CDR1 MNHEY and CDR2 SMNVEV (reference sequence). CDR3 size: 12 residues. The CDR3 reads CASRPGGVRWYF. In nucleotides, the CDR3 is TGTGCCAGCAGACCAGGCGGGGTCAGGTGGTATTTT.

The chain links TRBV6-5 to TRBJ1-2; D unresolved. The CDR3 extends over 15 amino acids. Trimming took off 0 bases at V and 8 bases at J, with 16 bases between the two ends. The germline gives CDR1 MNHEY, CDR2 SVGAGI. The CDR3 DNA reads as TGTGCCAGCAGTTACTCTTCGCTACTAGAACGGGGCTACACCTTC. Its protein is CASSYSSLLERGYTF.

This clone was recorded a few times. The chain has TRBV7-2 and TRBJ2-7, with D tentatively TRBD2 (5 bases). CDR1 SGHTA and CDR2 FQGNSA come from the germline V gene. V shed 7 bases and J shed 0 bases, with 16 bases lying between them. The CDR3 sequence is 15 residues long. The CDR3 nucleotides read TGTGCCAGCATCCCCTCGGTAGGGAGCTCCTACGAGCAGTACTTC. This sequence encodes CASIPSVGSSYEQYF.

The chain uses TRBV28 and TRBJ1-2; D unclear. The V gene lost 3 bases and the J gene lost 8 bases, with 13 bases spanning the gap. The CDR3 has 13 amino acids. Germline CDR1 reads MDHEN; CDR2 reads SYDVKM. The CDR3 spells CASSLTGRGGYTF. The CDR3 DNA sequence: TGTGCCAGCAGTTTGACGGGGAGAGGGGGCTACACCTTC.